Following are 3 T cell receptor beta chains from one sample sequenced in a study of blood T cells in healthy people across ages. It was with a sample-barcoded 5' primer and a J-beta primer mix that a second PCR of roughly 6 to 12 cycles was run. TCRdb redid the calling of the 5' RACE reads with MiXCR, one entry per CDR3 protein. The data contain about 670,000 distinct CDR3 sequences, approximately 52% of them singletons. The sequenced sample was blood. These TCRs come from a woman at least 80 years old in good health.

V and J are TRBV28 and TRBJ2-2; 8 nucleotides line up with TRBD1. Per the germline V gene, CDR1 is MDHEN and CDR2 is SYDVKM. With 10 bases clipped from V and 1 base from J, the junction kept 5 bases outside the gene matches. The CDR3 totals 14 residues. The DNA for the CDR3 is TGTGCCATCGGGACAGGCTTGAACACCGGGGAGCTGTTTTTT. Translated, it gives CAIGTGLNTGELFF.

This CDR3 is CAISPDPRGYGYTF. As DNA, the CDR3 is TGTGCCATCTCCCCGGACCCACGGGGCTATGGCTACACCTTC. The V call is TRBV28, the J call TRBJ1-2; D is uncertain. Germline CDR1 and CDR2: MDHEN and SYDVKM. The length of the CDR3 is 14 residues. V was clipped by 10 bases and J by 4 bases, with 19 bases between them.

The chain carries TRBV20-1 and TRBJ2-3, with D possibly being TRBD2 (7 bases). Germline lookup yields CDR1 DFQATT and CDR2 SNEGSKA (reference sequence). V was pared by 1 base and J by 6 bases, with 17 bases between. The CDR3 spans 15 residues. CDR3 region: CSARVTGGRGDTQYF. In DNA form, the CDR3 reads TGCAGTGCTAGAGTGACCGGGGGGCGCGGGGATACGCAGTATTTT.